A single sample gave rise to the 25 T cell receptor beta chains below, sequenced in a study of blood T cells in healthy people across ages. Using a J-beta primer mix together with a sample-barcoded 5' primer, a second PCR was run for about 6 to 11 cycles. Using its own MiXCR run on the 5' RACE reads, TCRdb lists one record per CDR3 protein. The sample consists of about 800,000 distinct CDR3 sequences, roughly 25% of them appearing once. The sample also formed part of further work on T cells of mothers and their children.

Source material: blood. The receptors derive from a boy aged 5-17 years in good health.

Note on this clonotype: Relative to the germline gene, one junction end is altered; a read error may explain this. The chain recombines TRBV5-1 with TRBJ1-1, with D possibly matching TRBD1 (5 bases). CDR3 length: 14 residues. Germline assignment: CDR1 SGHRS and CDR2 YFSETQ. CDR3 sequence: CASSLTQANAEAFF. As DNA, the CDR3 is TGCGCCAGCAGCTTGACACAGGCGAACGCTGAAGCTTTCTTT.

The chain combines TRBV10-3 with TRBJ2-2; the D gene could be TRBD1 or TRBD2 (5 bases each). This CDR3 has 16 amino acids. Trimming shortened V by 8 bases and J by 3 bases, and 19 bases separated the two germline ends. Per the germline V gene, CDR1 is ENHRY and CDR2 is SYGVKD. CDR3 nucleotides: TGTGCCATCGGCCAAGGGACCCGGCGGGACACCGGGGAGCTGTTTTTT. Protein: CAIGQGTRRDTGELFF.

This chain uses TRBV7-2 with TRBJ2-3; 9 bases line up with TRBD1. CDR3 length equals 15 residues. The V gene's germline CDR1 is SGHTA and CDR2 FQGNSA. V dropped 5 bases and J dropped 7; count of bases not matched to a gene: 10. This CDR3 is CASSATGGAWNTQYF. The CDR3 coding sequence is TGTGCCAGCAGCGCTACAGGGGGCGCATGGAATACGCAGTATTTT.

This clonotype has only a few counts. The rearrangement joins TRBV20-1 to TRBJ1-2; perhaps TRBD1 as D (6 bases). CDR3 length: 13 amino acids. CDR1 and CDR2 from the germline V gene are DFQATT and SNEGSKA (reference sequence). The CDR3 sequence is CKIKQGINYGYTF. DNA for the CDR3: TGCAAGATCAAGCAGGGGATTAACTATGGCTACACCTTC.

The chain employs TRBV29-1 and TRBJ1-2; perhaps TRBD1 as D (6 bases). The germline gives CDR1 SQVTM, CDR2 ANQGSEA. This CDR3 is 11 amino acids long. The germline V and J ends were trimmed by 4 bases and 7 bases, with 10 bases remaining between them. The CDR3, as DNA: TGCAGCGTTGCTCAGGGGTTTGGCTACACCTTC. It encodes CSVAQGFGYTF.

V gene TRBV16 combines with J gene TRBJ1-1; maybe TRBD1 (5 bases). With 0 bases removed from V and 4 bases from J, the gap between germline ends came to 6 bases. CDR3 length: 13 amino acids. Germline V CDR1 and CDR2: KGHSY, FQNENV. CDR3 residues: CASSQSTGTEAFF. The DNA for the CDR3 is TGTGCCAGCAGCCAATCCACAGGCACTGAAGCTTTCTTT.

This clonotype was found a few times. This CDR3 is CATSSTGGNQPQHF. In DNA form, the CDR3 reads TGTGCCACCAGTTCGACAGGGGGCAATCAGCCCCAGCATTTT. The chain couples TRBV24-1 to TRBJ1-5; the match to TRBD1 covers 8 bases. Trimming at V came to 6 bases and at J to 2 bases, leaving 2 bases not matched to a gene. CDR3 length: 14 residues. Germline loops: CDR1 KGHDR, CDR2 SFDVKD.

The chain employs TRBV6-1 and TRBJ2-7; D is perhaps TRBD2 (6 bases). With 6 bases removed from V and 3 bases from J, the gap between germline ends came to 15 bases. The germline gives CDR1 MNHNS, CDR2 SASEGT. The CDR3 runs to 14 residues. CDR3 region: CASSRGTQYYEQYF. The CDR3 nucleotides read TGTGCCAGCAGCCGGGGGACCCAGTACTACGAGCAGTACTTC.

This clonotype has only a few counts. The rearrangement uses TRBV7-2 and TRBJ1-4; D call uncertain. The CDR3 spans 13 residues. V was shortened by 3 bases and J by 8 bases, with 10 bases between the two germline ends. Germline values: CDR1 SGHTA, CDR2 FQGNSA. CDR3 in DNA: TGTGCCAGCAGCTTCGGTCGGAGCGAAAAACTGTTTTTT. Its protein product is CASSFGRSEKLFF.

DNA of the CDR3: TGTGCCACCAGCAGAGATCAAGGGGGCCCGCGGTCACCCCTCCACTTT. Its translation: CATSRDQGGPRSPLHF. V gene TRBV15 combines with J gene TRBJ1-6, with 7 nucleotides matching TRBD1. V shed 0 bases and J 10 bases; nucleotides not matched to a gene: 9. The germline V gene has CDR1 LNHNV and CDR2 YYDKDF (reference sequence). The CDR3 is 16 residues long. The whole variable domain, filled in from reference TRBV15 and TRBJ1-6, reads DAMVIQNPRYQVTQFGKPVTLSCSQTLNHNVMYWYQQKSSQAPKLLFHYYDKDFNNEADTPDNFQSRRPNTSFCFLDIRSPGLGDTAMYLCATSRDQGGPRSPLHFGNGTRLTVT.

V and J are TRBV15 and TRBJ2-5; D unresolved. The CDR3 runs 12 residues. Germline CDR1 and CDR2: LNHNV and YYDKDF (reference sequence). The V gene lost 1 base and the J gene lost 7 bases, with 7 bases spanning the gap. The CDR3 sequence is CATSRGSGTQYF. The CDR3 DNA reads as TGTGCCACCAGCAGAGGTTCGGGGACCCAGTACTTC.

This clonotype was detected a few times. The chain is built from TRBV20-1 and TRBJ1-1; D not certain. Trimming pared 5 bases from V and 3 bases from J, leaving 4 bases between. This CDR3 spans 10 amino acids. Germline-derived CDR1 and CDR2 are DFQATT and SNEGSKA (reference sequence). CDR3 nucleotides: TGCAGTGCTCTGGACACTGAAGCTTTCTTT. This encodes CSALDTEAFF.

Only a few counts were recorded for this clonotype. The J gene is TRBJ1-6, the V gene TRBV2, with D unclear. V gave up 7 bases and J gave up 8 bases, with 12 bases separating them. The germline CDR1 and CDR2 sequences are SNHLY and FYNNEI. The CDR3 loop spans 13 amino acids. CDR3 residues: CASIGERYSPLHF. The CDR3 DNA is TGTGCCAGCATTGGAGAACGGTATTCACCCCTCCACTTT.

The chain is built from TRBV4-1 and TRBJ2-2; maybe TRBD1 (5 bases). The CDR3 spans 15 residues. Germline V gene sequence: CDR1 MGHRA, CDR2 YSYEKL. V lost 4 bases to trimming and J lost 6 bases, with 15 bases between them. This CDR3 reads CASSPQAGLSGELFF. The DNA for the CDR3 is TGCGCCAGCAGCCCCCAAGCAGGGTTATCCGGGGAGCTGTTTTTT.

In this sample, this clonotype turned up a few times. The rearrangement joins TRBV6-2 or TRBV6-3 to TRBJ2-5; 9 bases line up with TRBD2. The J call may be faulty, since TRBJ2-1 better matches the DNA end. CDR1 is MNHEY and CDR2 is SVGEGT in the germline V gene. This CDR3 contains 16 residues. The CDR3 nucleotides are TGTGCCAGCAGTTCGTCGGCGGGGGGGGCCTCCGTTGAGCAGTTCTTC. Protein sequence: CASSSSAGGASVEQFF.

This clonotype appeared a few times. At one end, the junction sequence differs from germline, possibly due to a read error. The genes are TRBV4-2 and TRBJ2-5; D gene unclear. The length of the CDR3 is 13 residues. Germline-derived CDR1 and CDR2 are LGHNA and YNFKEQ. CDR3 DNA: TGTGCCAGCAGCCAAGATATCGGTAGGGAATTTTTGTTC. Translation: CASSQDIGREFLF.

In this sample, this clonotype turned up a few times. The CDR3 loop reads CASSLDFGLRSYNEQFF. CDR3 sequence (DNA): TGCGCCAGCAGCTTGGATTTCGGCCTCCGCTCCTACAATGAGCAGTTCTTC. The chain is built from TRBV5-1 and TRBJ2-1, with unresolved D. The V and J ends lost 0 bases and 0 bases respectively, with 13 bases between them. The CDR3 contains 17 residues. From germline, CDR1 is SGHRS and CDR2 YFSETQ.

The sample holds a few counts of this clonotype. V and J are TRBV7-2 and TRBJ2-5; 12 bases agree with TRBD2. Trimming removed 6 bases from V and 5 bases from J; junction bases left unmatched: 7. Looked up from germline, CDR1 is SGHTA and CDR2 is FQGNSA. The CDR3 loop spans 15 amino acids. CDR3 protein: CASRLTSGGGETQYF. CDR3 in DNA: TGTGCCAGCAGACTGACTAGCGGGGGCGGGGAGACCCAGTACTTC.

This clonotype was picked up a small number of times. CDR3 sequence (DNA): TGCAGCGTCCGAAACGGGGATCAGCCCCAGCATTTT. It yields the protein CSVRNGDQPQHF. The chain carries TRBV29-1 and TRBJ1-5; D unclear. Germline CDR1 is SQVTM and CDR2 is ANQGSEA. The V end was cut by 6 bases, the J end by 5 bases, with 11 bases between. The CDR3 runs to 12 residues.

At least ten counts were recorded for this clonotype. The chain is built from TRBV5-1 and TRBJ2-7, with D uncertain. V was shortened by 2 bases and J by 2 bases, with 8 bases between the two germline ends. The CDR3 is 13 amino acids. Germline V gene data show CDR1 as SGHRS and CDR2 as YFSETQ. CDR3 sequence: CASSFGPAYEQYF. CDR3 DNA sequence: TGCGCCAGCAGCTTTGGTCCCGCCTACGAGCAGTACTTC.

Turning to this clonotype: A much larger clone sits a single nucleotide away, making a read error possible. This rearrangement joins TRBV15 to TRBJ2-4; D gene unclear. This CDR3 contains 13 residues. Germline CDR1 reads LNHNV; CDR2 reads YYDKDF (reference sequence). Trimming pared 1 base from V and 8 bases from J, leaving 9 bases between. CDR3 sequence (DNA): TGTGCCACCAGCAGAGTGGTGGACGACATTCAGTACTTC. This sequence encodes CATSRVVDDIQYF.

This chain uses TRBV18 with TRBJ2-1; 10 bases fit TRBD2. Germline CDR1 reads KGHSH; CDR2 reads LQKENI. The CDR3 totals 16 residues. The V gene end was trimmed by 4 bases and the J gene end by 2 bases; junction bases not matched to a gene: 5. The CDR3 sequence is CASSLGTSATYNEQFF. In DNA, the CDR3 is TGTGCCAGCTCACTCGGGACTAGCGCAACCTACAATGAGCAGTTCTTC.

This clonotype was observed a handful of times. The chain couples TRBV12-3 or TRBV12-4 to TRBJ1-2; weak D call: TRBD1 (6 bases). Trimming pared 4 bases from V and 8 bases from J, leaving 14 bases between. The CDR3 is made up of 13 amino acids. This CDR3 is CASSSPGGGGYTF. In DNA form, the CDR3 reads TGTGCCAGCAGTTCCCCCGGGGGCGGGGGCTACACCTTC.

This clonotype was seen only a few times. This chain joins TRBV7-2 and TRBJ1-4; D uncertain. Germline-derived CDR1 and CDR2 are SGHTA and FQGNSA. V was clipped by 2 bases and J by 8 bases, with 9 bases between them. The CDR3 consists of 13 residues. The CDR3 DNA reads TGTGCCAGCAGCTTAATTTCGGGGGAAAAACTGTTTTTT. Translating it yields CASSLISGEKLFF.

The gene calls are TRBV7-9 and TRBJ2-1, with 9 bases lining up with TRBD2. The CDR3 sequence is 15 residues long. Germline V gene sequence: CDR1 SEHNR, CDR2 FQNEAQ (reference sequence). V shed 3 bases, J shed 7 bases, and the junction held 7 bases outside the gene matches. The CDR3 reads CASSLPSGTRNEQFF. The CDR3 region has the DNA TGTGCCAGCAGCTTGCCTAGCGGGACTCGGAATGAGCAGTTCTTC.